This T cell receptor (beta chain) was identified during a study of cytomegalovirus exposure and HLA in healthy donors. Per germline, CDR1 MGHRA and CDR2 YSYEKL. V was shortened by 2 bases and J by 0 bases, with 16 bases between the two germline ends. This CDR3 is built from 17 residues. A multiplex PCR was run with 60 Vbeta primers and 13 Jbeta primers. Original handling: The count from a later analysis was 70 million to 85 million unique TCR beta chains, about 10 million of them shared. Generated by immunoSEQ multiplex PCR, the TCRdb table keeps only in-frame clones and is missing some. Clone size and the V and J calls come from that table; the DNA yielded D and trimming. The sample carries 95,000 to 150,000 clones, more than 55% recorded once. Study results and limitations: What a later analysis reportedly showed was that an Asian-associated ancestry cluster had fewer N-insertions than the roughly 670-donor mean.

This clone was detected only once. Its antigen is unidentified. This chain joins TRBV4-1 and TRBJ1-1; the D gene is possibly TRBD1 (5 bases). Specimen: PBMCs. This TCR was sampled from a man aged 18 to 29 in good health and CMV-seronegative. CDR3 sequence (DNA): TGCGCCAGCAGCCAAAGGATCTCGACAGCTGTGAACACTGAAGCTTTCTTT. Amino acids: CASSQRISTAVNTEAFF.